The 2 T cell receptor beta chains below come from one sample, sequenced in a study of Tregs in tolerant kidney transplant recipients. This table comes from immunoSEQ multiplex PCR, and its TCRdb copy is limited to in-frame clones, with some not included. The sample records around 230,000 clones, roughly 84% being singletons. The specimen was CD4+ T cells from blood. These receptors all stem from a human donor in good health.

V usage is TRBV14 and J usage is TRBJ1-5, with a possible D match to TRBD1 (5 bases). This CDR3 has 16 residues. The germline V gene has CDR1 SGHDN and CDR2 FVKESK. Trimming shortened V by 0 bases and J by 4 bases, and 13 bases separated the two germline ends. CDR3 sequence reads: CASSQDGQEGNQPQHF. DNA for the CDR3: TGTGCCAGCAGCCAAGATGGGCAGGAGGGGAATCAGCCCCAGCATTTT.

This chain's CDR3 is CASSEGAGLQPQHF. CDR3 nucleotide sequence: TGTGCCAGCAGTGAGGGGGCGGGGCTTCAGCCCCAGCATTTT. V usage is TRBV2 and J usage is TRBJ1-5; weak D call: TRBD1 (6 bases). CDR1 and CDR2 (germline): SNHLY, FYNNEI. The CDR3 loop spans 14 amino acids. With 3 bases removed from V and 6 bases from J, the gap between germline ends came to 12 bases. Using reference TRBV2 and TRBJ1-5 for the parts outside the CDR3, the full variable domain is EPEVTQTPSHQVTQMGQEVILRCVPISNHLYFYWYRQILGQKVEFLVSFYNNEISEKSEIFDDQFSVERPDGSNFTLKIRSTKLEDSAMYFCASSEGAGLQPQHFGDGTRLSIL.